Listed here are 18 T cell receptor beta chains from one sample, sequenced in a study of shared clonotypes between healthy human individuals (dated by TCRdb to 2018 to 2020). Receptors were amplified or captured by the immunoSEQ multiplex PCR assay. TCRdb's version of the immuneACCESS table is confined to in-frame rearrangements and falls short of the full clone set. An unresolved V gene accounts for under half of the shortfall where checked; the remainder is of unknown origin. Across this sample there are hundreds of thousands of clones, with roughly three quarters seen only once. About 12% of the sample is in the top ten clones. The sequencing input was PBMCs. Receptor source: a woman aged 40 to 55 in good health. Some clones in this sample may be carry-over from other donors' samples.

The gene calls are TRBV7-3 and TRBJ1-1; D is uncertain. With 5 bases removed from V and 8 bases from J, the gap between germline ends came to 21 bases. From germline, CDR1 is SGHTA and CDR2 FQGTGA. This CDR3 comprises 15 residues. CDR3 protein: CASSPGVHEEGEAFF. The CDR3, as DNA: TGTGCCAGCAGCCCAGGCGTCCACGAGGAAGGGGAAGCTTTCTTT.

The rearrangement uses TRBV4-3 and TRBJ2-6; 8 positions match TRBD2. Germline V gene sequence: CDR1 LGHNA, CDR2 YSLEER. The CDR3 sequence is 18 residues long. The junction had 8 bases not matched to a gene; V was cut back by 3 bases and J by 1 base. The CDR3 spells CASSQSWSGSSGANVLTF. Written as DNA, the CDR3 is TGCGCCAGCAGCCAGTCGTGGAGCGGGAGTTCTGGGGCCAACGTCCTGACTTTC.

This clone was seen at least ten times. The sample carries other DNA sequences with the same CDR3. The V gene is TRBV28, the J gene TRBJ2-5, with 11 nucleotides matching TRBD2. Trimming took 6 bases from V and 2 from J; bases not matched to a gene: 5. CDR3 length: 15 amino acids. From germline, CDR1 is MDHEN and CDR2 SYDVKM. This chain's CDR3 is CASRRLAGGQETQYF. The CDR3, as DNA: TGTGCCAGCAGACGTCTAGCGGGAGGTCAAGAGACCCAGTACTTC.

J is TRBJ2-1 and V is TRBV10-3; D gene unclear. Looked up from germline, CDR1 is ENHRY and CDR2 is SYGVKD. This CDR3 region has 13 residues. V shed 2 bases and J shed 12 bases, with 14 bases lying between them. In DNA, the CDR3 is TGTGCCATCAGTGAGACCGAAGGATTAATGCAGTTCTTC. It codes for CAISETEGLMQFF.

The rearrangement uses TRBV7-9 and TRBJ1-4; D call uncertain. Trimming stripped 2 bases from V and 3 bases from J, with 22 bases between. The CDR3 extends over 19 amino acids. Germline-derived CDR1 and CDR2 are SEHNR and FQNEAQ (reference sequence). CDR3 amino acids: CASSLFRGFSLQANEKLFF. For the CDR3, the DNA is TGTGCCAGCAGCTTATTCCGGGGATTCTCCTTGCAGGCTAATGAAAAACTGTTTTTT.

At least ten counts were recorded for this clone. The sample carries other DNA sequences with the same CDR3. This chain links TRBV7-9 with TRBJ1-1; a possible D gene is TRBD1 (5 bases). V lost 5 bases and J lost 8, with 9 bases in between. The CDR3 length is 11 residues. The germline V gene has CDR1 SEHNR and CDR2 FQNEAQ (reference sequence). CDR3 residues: CASSRQFEAFF. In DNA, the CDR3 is TGTGCCAGCAGCCGACAGTTCGAAGCTTTCTTT.

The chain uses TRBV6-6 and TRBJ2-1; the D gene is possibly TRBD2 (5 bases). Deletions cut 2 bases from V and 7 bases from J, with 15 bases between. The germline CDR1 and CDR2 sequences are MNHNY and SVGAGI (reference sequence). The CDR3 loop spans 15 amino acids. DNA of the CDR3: TGTGCCAGCAGTTACGACCCCACGGGGTGGAATGAGCAGTTCTTC. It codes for CASSYDPTGWNEQFF.

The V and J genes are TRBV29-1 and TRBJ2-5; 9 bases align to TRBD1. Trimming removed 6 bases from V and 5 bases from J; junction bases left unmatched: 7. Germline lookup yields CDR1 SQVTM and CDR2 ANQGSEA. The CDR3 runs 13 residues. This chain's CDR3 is CSVGGQGKETQYF. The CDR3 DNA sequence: TGCAGCGTGGGAGGACAGGGGAAGGAGACCCAGTACTTC.

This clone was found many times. CDR3 in DNA: TGTGCCAGCAGTTTTATAACGTCCCTCGACAGCTTCCTGAACACTGAAGCTTTCTTT. Its translation is CASSFITSLDSFLNTEAFF. The chain couples TRBV28 to TRBJ1-1; tentatively, D is TRBD1 (5 bases). V lost 3 bases, J lost 0 bases, and 23 bases lay in between. The CDR3 runs 19 residues. The V gene's germline CDR1 is MDHEN and CDR2 SYDVKM.

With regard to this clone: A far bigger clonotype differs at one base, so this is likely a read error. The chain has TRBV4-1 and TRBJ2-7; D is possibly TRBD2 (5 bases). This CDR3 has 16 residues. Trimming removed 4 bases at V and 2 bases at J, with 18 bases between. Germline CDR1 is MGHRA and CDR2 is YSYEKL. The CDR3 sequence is CASSRGRGIGPYEQYF. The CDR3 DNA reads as TGCGCCAGCAGCCGAGGTCGGGGAATCGGGCCCTACGAGCAGTACTTC.

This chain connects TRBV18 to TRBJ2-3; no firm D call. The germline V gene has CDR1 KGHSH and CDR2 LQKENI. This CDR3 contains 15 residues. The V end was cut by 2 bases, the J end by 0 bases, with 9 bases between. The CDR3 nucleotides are TGTGCCAGCTCACCATTAGCATCTAGCACAGATACGCAGTATTTT. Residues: CASSPLASSTDTQYF. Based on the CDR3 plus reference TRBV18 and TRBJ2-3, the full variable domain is NAGVMQNPRHLVRRRGQEARLRCSPMKGHSHVYWYRQLPEEGLKFMVYLQKENIIDESGMPKERFSAEFPKEGPSILRIQQVVRGDSAAYFCASSPLASSTDTQYFGPGTRLTVL.

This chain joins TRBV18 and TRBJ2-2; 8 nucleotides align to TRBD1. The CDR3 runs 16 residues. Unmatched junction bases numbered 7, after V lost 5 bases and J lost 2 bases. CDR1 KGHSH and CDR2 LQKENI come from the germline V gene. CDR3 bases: TGTGCCAGCTCATCGCGACAGGGGACAAACACCGGGGAGCTGTTTTTT. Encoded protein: CASSSRQGTNTGELFF.

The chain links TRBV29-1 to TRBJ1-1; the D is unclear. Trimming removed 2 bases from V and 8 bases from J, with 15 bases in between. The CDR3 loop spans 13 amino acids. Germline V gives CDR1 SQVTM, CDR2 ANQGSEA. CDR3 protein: CSVEPRPRVEAFF. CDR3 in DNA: TGCAGCGTTGAACCAAGACCTAGGGTAGAAGCTTTCTTT.

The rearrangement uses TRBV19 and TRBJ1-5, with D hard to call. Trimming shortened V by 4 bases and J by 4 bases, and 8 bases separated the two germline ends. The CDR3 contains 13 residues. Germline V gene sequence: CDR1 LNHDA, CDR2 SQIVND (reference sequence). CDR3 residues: CASSNRPNQPQHF. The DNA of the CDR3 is TGTGCCAGTAGTAACAGACCTAATCAGCCCCAGCATTTT.

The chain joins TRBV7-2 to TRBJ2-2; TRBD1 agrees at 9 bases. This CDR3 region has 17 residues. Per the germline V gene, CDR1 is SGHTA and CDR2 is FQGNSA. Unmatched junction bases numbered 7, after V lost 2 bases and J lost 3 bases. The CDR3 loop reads CASSLTGTGTDTGELFF. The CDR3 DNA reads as TGTGCCAGCAGCTTAACCGGGACAGGGACGGACACCGGGGAGCTGTTTTTT.

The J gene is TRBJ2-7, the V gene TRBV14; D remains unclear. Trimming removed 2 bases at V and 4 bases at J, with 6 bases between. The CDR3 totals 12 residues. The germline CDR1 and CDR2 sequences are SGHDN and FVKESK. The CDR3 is CASSQSGYEQYF. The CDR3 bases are TGTGCCAGCAGCCAATCTGGGTACGAGCAGTACTTC.

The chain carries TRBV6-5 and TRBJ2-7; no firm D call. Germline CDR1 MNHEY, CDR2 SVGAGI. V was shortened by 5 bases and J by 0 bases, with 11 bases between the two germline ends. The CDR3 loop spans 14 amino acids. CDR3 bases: TGTGCCAGCAGTGCCGCTGAGACCTCCTACGAGCAGTACTTC. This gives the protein CASSAAETSYEQYF.

CDR3 residues: CASSSTAAETQYF. Here the CDR3 DNA reads TGTGCCAGCAGCTCGACAGCTGCTGAGACCCAGTACTTC. This chain links TRBV7-8 with TRBJ2-5, with D possibly being TRBD1 (5 bases). This CDR3 is built from 13 residues. The V end lost 4 bases, the J end lost 5 bases, and 11 bases lay between the germline ends. Germline V gene lookup returns CDR1 SGHVS and CDR2 FQNEAQ.